The source of this T cell receptor (beta chain) is a study of blood T cell repertoires in COVID-19. About the study: The study drew acute and convalescent COVID-19 samples from the United States, Italy and Spain. The cDNA or gDNA used as material had been derived from T cells, B-cell-depleted T cells, or PBMCs.

Authors' processing steps: Estimates of nucleated cell counts were drawn from the amplification of reference gene primers. Profiled with immunoSEQ multiplex PCR; TCRdb holds only in-frame clones, not every one. D and trimming come from the DNA, and the V and J calls and clone size come from that table. This sample has about 210,000 clones, with around 83% found just once. The V segment lost 6 bases and the J segment 0 bases; nucleotides outside the gene matches: 8. Germline V gene lookup returns CDR1 LNHNV and CDR2 YYDKDF (reference sequence). CDR3 length equals 15 residues. The material sequenced was peripheral blood. This clonotype originated in a man aged 45-65 years with active or convalescent COVID-19. The V call is TRBV15, the J call TRBJ2-7, with 7 bases that match TRBD1. CDR3 loop: CATRAGTEFSYEQYF. In nucleotides, the CDR3 is TGTGCCACCAGGGCCGGGACAGAGTTCTCCTACGAGCAGTACTTC.